Listed below are T cell receptor beta chains from one sample, sequenced in a study of PD-1 blockade in classical Hodgkin lymphoma. TCRdb keeps only in-frame clones here, not all; method: immunoSEQ multiplex PCR. The sample yields fewer than 30,000 clones, around 84% seen once. Sample: peripheral blood mononuclear cells (PBMCs), taken before the fourth cycle of nivolumab. The receptors come from a human donor with classical Hodgkin lymphoma. The CDR3 runs from the conserved cysteine through the conserved F or W. Fields, in order: clone size, CDR3 length, J gene, D gene, V gene, CDR3 DNA, CDR3 protein. A D gene is named only where the DNA matches it firmly. Clone size is stated in some rows and not others, as once, few, many or a class when expanded.

size: NA; length: 20; J: TRBJ1-2; D: NA; V: TRBV12-2; DNA: TGTGCAAGTGTGGGAAGCCCTAGGGGGGGTAGGATAACTCATCGGAGGAACTACACCTTC; CDR3: CASVGSPRGGRITHRRNYTF
size: once; length: 16; J: TRBJ1-3; D: TRBD1; V: TRBV5-1; DNA: TGCGCCAGCAGCTCAGGACAGGGTTTCGGCGGAAACACCATATATTTT; CDR3: CASSSGQGFGGNTIYF
size: NA; length: 14; J: TRBJ1-2; D: TRBD1; V: TRBV4-1; DNA: TGCGCCAGCAGCCAACTAGGGGACAGCTATGGCTACACCTTC; CDR3: CASSQLGDSYGYTF
size: NA; length: 12; J: TRBJ2-2; D: NA; V: TRBV10-3; DNA: TGTGCCATCAGTGAGAGGCTCGGGGAGCTGTTTTTT; CDR3: CAISERLGELFF
size: NA; length: 13; J: TRBJ1-1; D: NA; V: TRBV19; DNA: TGTGCCAGTAGTACACAGGGTCTCACTGAAGCTTTCTTT; CDR3: CASSTQGLTEAFF
size: NA; length: 13; J: TRBJ1-4; D: NA; V: TRBV6-5; DNA: TGTGCCAGCAGTTACCGGGACGGTGAAGAACTGTTTTTT; CDR3: CASSYRDGEELFF
size: NA; length: 15; J: TRBJ2-7; D: NA; V: TRBV6-5; DNA: TGTGCCAGCAGTAGATACAGGGAACCCTTATACGAGCAGTACTTC; CDR3: CASSRYREPLYEQYF
size: NA; length: 15; J: TRBJ2-7; D: TRBD1; V: TRBV19; DNA: TGTGCCAGTAGTATCTCCGGGACAGCCTTCTACGAGCAGTACTTC; CDR3: CASSISGTAFYEQYF
size: NA; length: 13; J: TRBJ1-4; D: TRBD1; V: TRBV5-4; DNA: TGTGCCAGCAGCTTGCAGGGGGATGAAAAACTGTTTTTT; CDR3: CASSLQGDEKLFF
size: once; length: 15; J: TRBJ1-4; D: NA; V: TRBV30; DNA: TGTGCCTGGAGTGTCCGGGGGAATTTAGGGGAAAAACTGTTTTTT; CDR3: CAWSVRGNLGEKLFF
size: few; length: 17; J: TRBJ2-1; D: TRBD1; V: TRBV9; DNA: TGTGCCAGCAGCGTAAGAGGCAGAGGGGGCCCCTACAATGAGCAGTTCTTC; CDR3: CASSVRGRGGPYNEQFF
size: NA; length: 16; J: TRBJ2-2; D: NA; V: TRBV6-5; DNA: TGTGCCAGCAGTTACTCGGAGGGGGCGAGCACCGGGGAGCTGTTTTTT; CDR3: CASSYSEGASTGELFF
size: NA; length: 14; J: TRBJ1-2; D: NA; V: TRBV28; DNA: TGTGCCAGCAGTTGGAACACAGGGTACTATGGCTACACCTTC; CDR3: CASSWNTGYYGYTF
size: NA; length: 16; J: TRBJ1-5; D: NA; V: TRBV28; DNA: TGTGCCAGCAGTCCGCGGGGGGGTGGGAGCAATCAGCCCCAGCATTTT; CDR3: CASSPRGGGSNQPQHF
size: NA; length: 15; J: TRBJ2-1; D: NA; V: TRBV27; DNA: TGTGCCAGCAGTATAGGGCTGGACTCCTACAATGAGCAGTTCTTC; CDR3: CASSIGLDSYNEQFF
size: NA; length: 13; J: TRBJ1-5; D: NA; V: TRBV19; DNA: TGTGCCAGTAGTGGGACGGGATTTGAGCCCCAGCATTTT; CDR3: CASSGTGFEPQHF
size: NA; length: 13; J: TRBJ1-1; D: NA; V: TRBV5-5; DNA: TGTGCCAGCAGCTACGACAGGCCTGGGAAAGCTTTCTTT; CDR3: CASSYDRPGKAFF
size: NA; length: 15; J: TRBJ2-4; D: NA; V: TRBV7-2; DNA: TGTGCCAGCAGCTTAGAAGTTACCCGTGGGAACATTCAGTACTTC; CDR3: CASSLEVTRGNIQYF
size: medium-sized; length: 14; J: TRBJ1-2; D: NA; V: TRBV4-1; DNA: TGCGCCAGCAGCGCCCGGGAGCCGTTCTATGGCTACACCTTC; CDR3: CASSAREPFYGYTF
size: NA; length: 16; J: TRBJ2-2; D: NA; V: TRBV11-2; DNA: TGTGCCAGCAGCTTAGAGGGGGTGTATGGCACCGGGGAGCTGTTTTTT; CDR3: CASSLEGVYGTGELFF
size: NA; length: 16; J: TRBJ2-7; D: NA; V: TRBV4-1; DNA: TGCGCCAGCAGCCAAGAAGGACACGGGAGCGTCAACGAGCAGTACTTC; CDR3: CASSQEGHGSVNEQYF
size: few; length: 17; J: TRBJ1-3; D: NA; V: TRBV28; DNA: TGTGCCAGCAGTTCAAAGAAGGACAGCTCCCCTGCAAACACCATATATTTT; CDR3: CASSSKKDSSPANTIYF
size: NA; length: 15; J: TRBJ1-5; D: NA; V: TRBV19; DNA: TGTGCCAGTAGAAACACAGGGCTTCACAATCAGCCCCAGCATTTT; CDR3: CASRNTGLHNQPQHF
size: NA; length: 11; J: TRBJ2-1; D: NA; V: TRBV25-1; DNA: TGTGCCAGCGGTCACTACAATGAGCAGTTCTTC; CDR3: CASGHYNEQFF
size: NA; length: 13; J: TRBJ1-1; D: NA; V: TRBV18; DNA: TGTGCCAGCTCACCAGAGATGAACACTGAAGCTTTCTTT; CDR3: CASSPEMNTEAFF
size: NA; length: 14; J: TRBJ1-6; D: TRBD1; V: TRBV5-8; DNA: TGTGCCAGCAGCGGGGGACAGGGGAATTCACCCCTCCACTTT; CDR3: CASSGGQGNSPLHF
size: NA; length: 13; J: TRBJ2-5; D: NA; V: TRBV7-2; DNA: TGTGCCAGCAGCTTCGGGATCCAAGAGACCCAGTACTTC; CDR3: CASSFGIQETQYF
size: once; length: 12; J: TRBJ1-5; D: NA; V: TRBV28; DNA: TGTGCCAGCGGCGGTGGGAATCAGCCCCAGCATTTT; CDR3: CASGGGNQPQHF
size: NA; length: 16; J: TRBJ1-1; D: NA; V: TRBV9; DNA: TGTGCCAGCAGCCCCAGGAGGGGGGAGATGAACACTGAAGCTTTCTTT; CDR3: CASSPRRGEMNTEAFF
size: NA; length: 15; J: TRBJ2-5; D: TRBD2; V: TRBV6-8; DNA: TGTGCCAGCACCCTAGCGGGAGGGCCGGGAGAGACCCAGTACTTC; CDR3: CASTLAGGPGETQYF
size: few; length: 15; J: TRBJ2-7; D: TRBD1; V: TRBV6-5; DNA: TGTGCCAGCAGTTATTCAGGACAGGGTTCCTACGAGCAGTACTTC; CDR3: CASSYSGQGSYEQYF
size: NA; length: 13; J: TRBJ1-1; D: NA; V: TRBV6-5; DNA: TGTGCCAGCAGCCCCCGACAGAACACTGAAGCTTTCTTT; CDR3: CASSPRQNTEAFF
size: NA; length: 17; J: TRBJ2-1; D: TRBD2; V: TRBV7-9; DNA: TGTGCCAGCACCTTTAGCCCCGGGACTAGCGAATCCAATGAGCAGTTCTTC; CDR3: CASTFSPGTSESNEQFF
size: medium-sized; length: 14; J: TRBJ2-7; D: NA; V: TRBV9; DNA: TGTGCCAGCAGCGGGAGGGACAGTTCTTACGAGCAGTACTTC; CDR3: CASSGRDSSYEQYF
size: NA; length: 14; J: TRBJ1-1; D: TRBD1; V: TRBV7-9; DNA: TGTGCCAGCAGCTTAGAACAGGGGGGCACTGAAGCTTTCTTT; CDR3: CASSLEQGGTEAFF
size: NA; length: 15; J: TRBJ2-2; D: TRBD1; V: TRBV4-1; DNA: TGCGCCAGCAGCCCCGACAGGGGGGAGACCGGGGAGCTGTTTTTT; CDR3: CASSPDRGETGELFF
size: NA; length: 18; J: TRBJ2-5; D: NA; V: TRBV21-1; DNA: TGTGCCAGCAGCAAAGGGGGACTAGCGGGACGATACCAAGAGACCCAGTACTTC; CDR3: CASSKGGLAGRYQETQYF
size: few; length: 13; J: TRBJ2-1; D: NA; V: TRBV27; DNA: TGTGCCAGCAGTTCCGGGACCCACGTTGAGCAGTTCTTC; CDR3: CASSSGTHVEQFF
size: once; length: 15; J: TRBJ2-7; D: NA; V: TRBV10-3; DNA: TGTGCCATCAAGAAAGGGTTGGACAGTTTCTACGAGCAGTACTTC; CDR3: CAIKKGLDSFYEQYF
size: NA; length: 13; J: TRBJ1-1; D: NA; V: TRBV5-1; DNA: TGCGCCAGCAGCTTGGCTGGGCCGGATGAAGCTTTCTTT; CDR3: CASSLAGPDEAFF
size: NA; length: 16; J: TRBJ1-3; D: NA; V: TRBV18; DNA: TGTGCCAGCTCACCACCTTCTTTAGGGCCTGGAAACACCATATATTTT; CDR3: CASSPPSLGPGNTIYF
size: NA; length: 14; J: TRBJ2-7; D: NA; V: TRBV28; DNA: TGTGCCAGCAGTTCAGCTGGGTACGGATACGAGCAGTACTTC; CDR3: CASSSAGYGYEQYF
size: NA; length: 15; J: TRBJ1-1; D: NA; V: TRBV4-3; DNA: TGCGCCAGCAGCCACTTGACAGAGACAAACACTGAAGCTTTCTTT; CDR3: CASSHLTETNTEAFF
size: NA; length: 16; J: TRBJ1-1; D: TRBD1; V: TRBV6-6; DNA: TGTGCCAGCAGTTATCCCCCCGGGACAGCGATCACTGAAGCTTTCTTT; CDR3: CASSYPPGTAITEAFF
size: once; length: 14; J: TRBJ1-5; D: NA; V: TRBV10-3; DNA: TGTGCCATCAGTGAACCAAACGACAATCAGCCCCAGCATTTT; CDR3: CAISEPNDNQPQHF
size: NA; length: 13; J: TRBJ2-1; D: NA; V: TRBV7-9; DNA: TGTGCCAGCAGCAGGGGAAGCAACAATGAGCAGTTCTTC; CDR3: CASSRGSNNEQFF
size: NA; length: 15; J: TRBJ2-7; D: NA; V: TRBV5-1; DNA: TGCGCCAGCAGCTTACGGGGCCTTAGCTCCTACGAGCAGTACTTC; CDR3: CASSLRGLSSYEQYF
size: few; length: 15; J: TRBJ1-1; D: NA; V: TRBV7-9; DNA: TGTGCCAGCAGCTTACTTGACACTATGAACACTGAAGCTTTCTTT; CDR3: CASSLLDTMNTEAFF
size: NA; length: 11; J: TRBJ1-1; D: NA; V: TRBV12-5; DNA: TGTGCTAGTGGCCTCCAGACTGAAGCTTTCTTT; CDR3: CASGLQTEAFF
size: NA; length: 12; J: TRBJ1-4; D: NA; V: TRBV2; DNA: TGTGCCAGCAGTGGGGACGTACGAAAACTGTTTTTT; CDR3: CASSGDVRKLFF
size: few; length: 15; J: TRBJ1-5; D: TRBD1; V: TRBV6-5; DNA: TGTGCCAGCAGCCCCAGGGGGGCTAGCAATCAGCCCCAGCATTTT; CDR3: CASSPRGASNQPQHF
size: NA; length: 13; J: TRBJ2-1; D: NA; V: TRBV10-3; DNA: TGTGCCATCAGGCCGGGGCTAGTGGATGAGCAGTTCTTC; CDR3: CAIRPGLVDEQFF